This paragraph covers one T cell receptor (beta chain) sequence. Antigen unknown. From germline, CDR1 is MGHRA and CDR2 YSYEKL. The CDR3 loop spans 15 amino acids. V shed 1 base, J shed 5 bases, and the junction held 1 base outside the gene matches. The sample belongs to a study of cytomegalovirus exposure and HLA in healthy donors. Overall study findings and caveats: Researchers reported that a few CMV-associated chains were confirmed in vitro as CMV antigen-specific.

Sequencing was performed with immunoSEQ multiplex PCR; in TCRdb, only in-frame clones are kept and a portion is missing. The sample lists tens of thousands of clones, roughly 88% seen once, with about 2.2% in the top ten. The sequence was obtained from a young man in good health and CMV-seronegative. Input material: PBMCs. The chain joins TRBV4-1 to TRBJ2-3, with 12 bases that match TRBD2. Here the CDR3 reads CASSQAGLAGDTQYF. DNA of the CDR3: TGCGCCAGCAGCCAAGCGGGACTAGCGGGAGATACGCAGTATTTT.